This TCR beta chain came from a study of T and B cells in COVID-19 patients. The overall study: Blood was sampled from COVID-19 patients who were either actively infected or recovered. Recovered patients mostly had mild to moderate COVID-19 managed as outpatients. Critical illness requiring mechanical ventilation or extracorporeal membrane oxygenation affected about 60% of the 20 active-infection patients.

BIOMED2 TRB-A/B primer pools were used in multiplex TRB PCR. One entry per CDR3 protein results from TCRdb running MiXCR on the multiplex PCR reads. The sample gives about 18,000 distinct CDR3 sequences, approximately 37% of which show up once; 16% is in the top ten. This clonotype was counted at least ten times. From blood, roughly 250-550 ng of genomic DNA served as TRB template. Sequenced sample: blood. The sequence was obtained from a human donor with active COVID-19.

As DNA, the CDR3 is TGTGCCATCAGTGAGACACGAAACACCGGGGAGCTGTTTTTT. It is translated as CAISETRNTGELFF. The V and J genes are TRBV10-3 and TRBJ2-2; D not certain. V was pared by 2 bases and J by 2 bases, with 6 bases between. Looked up from germline, CDR1 is ENHRY and CDR2 is SYGVKD. The CDR3 covers 14 residues.